This T cell receptor beta chain was recovered during a study of graft-versus-host responses after intestinal transplantation (dated by TCRdb to the early 2020s). For the wider study: Recipients received multivisceral, liver-intestinal, or isolated intestinal transplants. Rather than going through the commercial service, samples from a few later patients were sequenced in-house on an Illumina MiSeq and processed with MiXCR. Bulk TCR-beta CDR3 sequencing was used to track graft-versus-host and host-versus-graft alloreactive T cell clones in the graft, circulation and bone marrow after intestinal transplantation. Alloreactive clones were identified by sequencing pre-transplant mixed lymphocyte reaction products and comparing them with unstimulated pre-transplant donor and recipient T cells. A cohort of 24 intestinal transplant recipients, including one retransplant, was enrolled, and 3 patients lacking pretransplant specimens were excluded. A peak of at least 4% donor T cells among recipient peripheral blood mononuclear cells was the definition used for donor T cell macrochimerism. Every recipient was given anti-thymocyte globulin induction, then maintenance tacrolimus and steroids for roughly 3 years. Paper-wide results and their limitations: Early after transplant, declines in HvG clones were associated with peak levels of circulating GvH clones. In the allografts of patients with donor T cell macrochimerism, GvH to HvG T cell clonal ratios were high. GvH clones were detected in recipient bone marrow, and some appeared earlier in ileal mucosa or blood, consistent with an intestinal mucosal origin. The conclusions were limited by the relatively low number and heterogeneity of the intestinal transplant patients.

Libraries were built with the immunoSEQ multiplex PCR assay. For most patients, genomic DNA was isolated with the Qiagen DNeasy Blood and Tissue Kit and sent frozen to Adaptive Biotechnologies for TCR sequencing. Adaptive Biotechnologies carried out high-throughput TCR-beta CDR3 sequencing of genomic DNA for most patients. As for the original processing: TCR sequencing data were retrieved from Adaptive's ImmunoSEQ software for 15 to 20 patients, whereas a few other patients were processed with MiXCR and VDJtools. To correct CD4 versus CD8 sorting errors, sequences present in both subsets at a frequency ratio below 5:1 were removed. CDR3 nucleotide sequences shared between donor and recipient were removed because their origin could not be assigned. Alloreactive clones required at least 2-fold expansion over unstimulated cells and minimum CFSE-low frequency of 0.002% (template counts) or 0.001% (read counts). Clones were considered mappable if detected in sequenced pre-transplant spleen, lymph node, or MLR CFSE-low populations of the donor or recipient. The cumulative frequency of alloreactive clones was calculated as a percentage of all sequences, weighted by copy number. In its TCRdb copy, this immuneACCESS table keeps in-frame sequences only and misses some clones. Where compared with another copy, unresolved V genes explain less than half of these, and the others have no known cause. The DNA gave D and trimming, while V, J and clone size come from that table. The sample has some 140,000 clones on record, just over 90% of them singletons. The ten biggest clones cover around 0.15% of the sample.

The germline V gene encodes CDR1 SGDLS and CDR2 YYNGEE. Relative to germline, V is 0 bases shorter and J is 7 bases shorter, with 8 bases between their ends. Taken from cysteine to phenylalanine, the CDR3 has 13 residues. Left in the record is the CDR3 DNA by itself, 39 bases read in frame from the first base. On this clone itself: It lacks a known antigen. Per-base qualities were not stored, and no clone one base away is much larger.

The time point label for this specimen denotes: cells obtained before transplantation from donor or recipient. CD3+CD4+ and CD3+CD8+ populations were FACS-sorted from unstimulated pre-transplant donor and recipient cells taken from spleen or lymph nodes. The TCR originated in a human donor who received an intestinal transplant. The specimen comprised unstimulated CD4+ T cells sorted from spleen or lymph node cells, sampled before intestinal transplant. The chain is made from TRBV9 and TRBJ2-1; the D gene identity is not certain. The DNA sequence reads TGTGCCAGCAGCGTAGGTCCGGTTAATGAGCAGTTCTTC. The translation is CASSVGPVNEQFF.